Below, 8 T cell receptor beta chains from the same sample are listed, as sequenced in a study of T cell responses to AZD1222 COVID-19 vaccine. Assay used: immunoSEQ multiplex PCR; TCRdb lists only in-frame clones, some missing. Altogether over 150,000 clones are present, about 91% being singletons, with the ten largest covering approximately 0.5%. The sequenced sample was peripheral blood, obtained on day 0 of AZD1222 vaccination. Receptor source: an adult in good health.

This clone was counted only a few times. The chain uses TRBV6-2 or TRBV6-3 and TRBJ2-6, with 9 bases identical to TRBD1. The CDR3 is made up of 17 amino acids. Germline CDR1 MNHEY, CDR2 SVGEGT. Unmatched junction bases numbered 6, after V lost 6 bases and J lost 0 bases. The CDR3 sequence is CASSRDRVYSGANVLTF. The DNA for the CDR3 is TGTGCCAGCAGCCGGGACAGGGTCTACTCTGGGGCCAACGTCCTGACTTTC.

In this sample, this clone turned up a few times. The J gene is TRBJ2-7, the V gene TRBV4-1; TRBD1 aligns across 11 bases. Germline trimming cut 2 bases from V and 7 bases from J; bases unmatched to any gene: 7. Germline V gene sequence: CDR1 MGHRA, CDR2 YSYEKL. This CDR3 contains 15 residues. The CDR3 here is CASSQSGQGAREQYF. The CDR3 DNA is TGCGCCAGCAGCCAATCAGGACAGGGGGCGCGAGAGCAGTACTTC.

The J gene is TRBJ1-4, the V gene TRBV5-1; D may be TRBD1 (5 bases). Germline V gene lookup returns CDR1 SGHRS and CDR2 YFSETQ. The germline V and J ends were trimmed by 4 bases and 8 bases, with 21 bases remaining between them. The CDR3 spans 16 residues. CDR3 DNA sequence: TGCGCCAGCAGCGTAATCCCGGGACCTCTGAGGGAAAAACTGTTTTTT. This codes for CASSVIPGPLREKLFF. Based on the CDR3 plus reference TRBV5-1 and TRBJ1-4, the full variable domain is KAGVTQTPRYLIKTRGQQVTLSCSPISGHRSVSWYQQTPGQGLQFLFEYFSETQRNKGNFPGRFSGRQFSNSRSEMNVSTLELGDSALYLCASSVIPGPLREKLFFGSGTQLSVL.

The chain employs TRBV5-1 and TRBJ2-3; 9 bases are a match to TRBD2. The CDR3 is made up of 16 amino acids. V dropped 4 bases and J dropped 2; count of bases not matched to a gene: 8. Germline loops: CDR1 SGHRS, CDR2 YFSETQ. The CDR3 protein is CASSPVAGGPTDTQYF. The DNA for the CDR3 is TGCGCCAGCAGCCCAGTGGCGGGAGGGCCCACAGATACGCAGTATTTT.

V usage is TRBV11-2 and J usage is TRBJ1-5; 9 nucleotides line up with TRBD1. Per germline, CDR1 SGHAT and CDR2 FQNNGV. The CDR3 consists of 19 residues. Trimming took 1 base from V and 0 from J; bases not matched to a gene: 10. The CDR3 region has the DNA TGTGCCAGCAGCTTAGGAACCGGGACAGGGCGGAATAGCAATCAGCCCCAGCATTTT. Its translation: CASSLGTGTGRNSNQPQHF.

The chain carries TRBV4-1 and TRBJ1-1, with 12 bases matching TRBD1. This CDR3 contains 16 residues. The junction had 4 bases not matched to a gene; V was cut back by 4 bases and J by 1 base. CDR1 is MGHRA, CDR2 YSYEKL, per germline. CDR3 sequence reads: CASSPPGQGANTEAFF. In DNA, the CDR3 is TGCGCCAGCAGCCCACCGGGACAGGGGGCGAACACTGAAGCTTTCTTT.

The chain has TRBV7-8 and TRBJ2-1, with 7 bases fitting TRBD1. The germline gives CDR1 SGHVS, CDR2 FQNEAQ. The CDR3 runs to 14 residues. With 5 bases clipped from V and 9 bases from J, the junction kept 10 bases outside the gene matches. Written as DNA, the CDR3 is TGTGCCAGCAGCCTTAACCAGGGACAGTCTGAGCAGTTCTTC. Amino acids: CASSLNQGQSEQFF.

The J gene is TRBJ1-4, the V gene TRBV4-2; no clear D. This CDR3 comprises 13 residues. The ends were cut back, 4 bases at V and 0 bases at J, with 3 bases in the middle. Germline V gene lookup returns CDR1 LGHNA and CDR2 YNFKEQ. The CDR3 DNA sequence: TGTGCCAGCAGCCGGGCAACTAATGAAAAACTGTTTTTT. It specifies CASSRATNEKLFF.